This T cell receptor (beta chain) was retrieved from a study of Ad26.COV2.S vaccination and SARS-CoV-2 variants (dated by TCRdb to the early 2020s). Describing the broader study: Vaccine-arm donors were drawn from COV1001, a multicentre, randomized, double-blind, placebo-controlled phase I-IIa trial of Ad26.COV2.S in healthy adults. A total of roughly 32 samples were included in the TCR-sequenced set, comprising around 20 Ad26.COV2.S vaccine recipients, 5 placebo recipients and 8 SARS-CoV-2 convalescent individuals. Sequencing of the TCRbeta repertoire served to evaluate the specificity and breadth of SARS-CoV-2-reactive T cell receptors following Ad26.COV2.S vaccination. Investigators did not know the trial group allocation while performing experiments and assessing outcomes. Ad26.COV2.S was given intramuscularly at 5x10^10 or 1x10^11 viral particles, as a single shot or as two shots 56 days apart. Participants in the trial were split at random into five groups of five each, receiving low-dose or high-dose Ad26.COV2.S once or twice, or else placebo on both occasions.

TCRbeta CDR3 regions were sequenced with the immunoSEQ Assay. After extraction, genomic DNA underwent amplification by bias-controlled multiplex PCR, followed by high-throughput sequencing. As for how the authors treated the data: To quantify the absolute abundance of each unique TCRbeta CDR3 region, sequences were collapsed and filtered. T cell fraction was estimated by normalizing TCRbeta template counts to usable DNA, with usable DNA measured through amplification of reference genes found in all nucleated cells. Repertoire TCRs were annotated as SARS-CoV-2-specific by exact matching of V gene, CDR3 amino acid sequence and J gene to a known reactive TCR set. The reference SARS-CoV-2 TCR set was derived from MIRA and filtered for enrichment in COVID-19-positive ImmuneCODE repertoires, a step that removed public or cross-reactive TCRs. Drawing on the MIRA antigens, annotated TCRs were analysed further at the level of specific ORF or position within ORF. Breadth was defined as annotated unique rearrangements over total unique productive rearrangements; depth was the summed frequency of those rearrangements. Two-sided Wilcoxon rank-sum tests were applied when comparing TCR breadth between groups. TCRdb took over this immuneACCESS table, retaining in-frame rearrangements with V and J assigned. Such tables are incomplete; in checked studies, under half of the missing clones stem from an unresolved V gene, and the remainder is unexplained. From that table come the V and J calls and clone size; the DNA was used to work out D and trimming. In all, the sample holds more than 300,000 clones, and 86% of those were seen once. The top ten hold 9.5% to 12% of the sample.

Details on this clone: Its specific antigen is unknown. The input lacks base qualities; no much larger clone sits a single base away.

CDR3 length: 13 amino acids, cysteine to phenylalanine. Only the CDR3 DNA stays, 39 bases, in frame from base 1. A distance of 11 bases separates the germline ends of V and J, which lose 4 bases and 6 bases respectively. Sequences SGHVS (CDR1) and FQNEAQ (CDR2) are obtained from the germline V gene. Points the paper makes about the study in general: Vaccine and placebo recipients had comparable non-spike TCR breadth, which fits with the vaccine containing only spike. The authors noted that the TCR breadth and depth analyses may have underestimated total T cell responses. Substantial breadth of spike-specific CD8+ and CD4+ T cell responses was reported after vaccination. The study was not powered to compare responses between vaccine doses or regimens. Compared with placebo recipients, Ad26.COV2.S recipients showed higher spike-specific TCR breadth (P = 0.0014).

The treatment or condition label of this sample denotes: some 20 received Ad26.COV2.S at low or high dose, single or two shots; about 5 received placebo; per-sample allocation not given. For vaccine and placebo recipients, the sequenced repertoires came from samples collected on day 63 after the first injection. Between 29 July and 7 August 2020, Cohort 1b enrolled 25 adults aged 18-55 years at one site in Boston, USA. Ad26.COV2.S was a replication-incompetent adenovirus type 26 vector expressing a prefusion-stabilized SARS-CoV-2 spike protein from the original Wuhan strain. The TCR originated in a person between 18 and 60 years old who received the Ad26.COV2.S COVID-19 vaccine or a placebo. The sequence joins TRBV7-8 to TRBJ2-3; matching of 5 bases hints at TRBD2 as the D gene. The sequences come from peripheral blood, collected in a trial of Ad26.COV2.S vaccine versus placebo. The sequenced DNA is TGTGCCAGCAGCTACACTAGGGATGATACGCAGTATTTT. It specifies CASSYTRDDTQYF.